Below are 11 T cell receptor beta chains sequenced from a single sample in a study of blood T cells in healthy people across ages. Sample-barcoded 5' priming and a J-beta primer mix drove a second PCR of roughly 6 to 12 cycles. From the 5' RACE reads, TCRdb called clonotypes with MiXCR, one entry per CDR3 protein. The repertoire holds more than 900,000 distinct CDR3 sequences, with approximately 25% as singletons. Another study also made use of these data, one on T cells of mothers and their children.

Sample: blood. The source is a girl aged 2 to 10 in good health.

The chain's CDR3 is CASSSDRADWEQYF. DNA of the CDR3: TGCGCCAGCAGCTCAGACAGGGCCGATTGGGAGCAGTACTTC. This chain connects TRBV5-1 to TRBJ2-5; 7 nucleotides agree with TRBD1. Germline lookup yields CDR1 SGHRS and CDR2 YFSETQ. The trim removed 3 bases at V and 11 bases at J, leaving 13 bases unmatched. CDR3 length equals 14 residues.

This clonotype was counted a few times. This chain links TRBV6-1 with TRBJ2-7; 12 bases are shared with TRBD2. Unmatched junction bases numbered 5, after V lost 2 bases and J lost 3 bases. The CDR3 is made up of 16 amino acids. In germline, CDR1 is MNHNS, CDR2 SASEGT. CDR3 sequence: CASSELAGGPVYEQYF. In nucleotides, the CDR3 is TGTGCCAGCAGTGAACTAGCGGGGGGGCCTGTCTACGAGCAGTACTTC.

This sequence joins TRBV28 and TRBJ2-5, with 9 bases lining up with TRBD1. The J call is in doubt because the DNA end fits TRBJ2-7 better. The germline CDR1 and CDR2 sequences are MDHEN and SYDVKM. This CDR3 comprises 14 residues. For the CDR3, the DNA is TGTGCCAGCAGTCCCGGACAGGGGCCCCACGAGCAGTACTTC. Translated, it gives CASSPGQGPHEQYF.

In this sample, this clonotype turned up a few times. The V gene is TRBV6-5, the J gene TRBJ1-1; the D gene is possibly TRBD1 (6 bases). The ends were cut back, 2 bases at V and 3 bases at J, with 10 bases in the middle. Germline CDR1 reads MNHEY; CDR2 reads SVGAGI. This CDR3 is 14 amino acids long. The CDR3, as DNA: TGTGCCAGCAGTTACCGGAAGGGGGACACTGAAGCTTTCTTT. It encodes CASSYRKGDTEAFF.

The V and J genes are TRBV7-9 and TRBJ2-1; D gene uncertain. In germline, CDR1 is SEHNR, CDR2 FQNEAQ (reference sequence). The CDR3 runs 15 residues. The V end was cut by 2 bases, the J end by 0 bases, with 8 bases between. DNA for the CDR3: TGTGCCAGCAGCTTAAAGGGAACCTCCTACAATGAGCAGTTCTTC. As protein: CASSLKGTSYNEQFF. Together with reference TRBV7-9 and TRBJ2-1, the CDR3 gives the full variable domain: DTGVSQNPRHKITKRGQNVTFRCDPISEHNRLYWYRQTLGQGPEFLTYFQNEAQLEKSRLLSDRFSAERPKGSFSTLEIQRTEQGDSAMYLCASSLKGTSYNEQFFGPGTRLTVL.

This CDR3 is CSVVGVTSYEQYF. CDR3 DNA: TGCAGCGTTGTGGGGGTGACCTCCTACGAGCAGTACTTC. V usage is TRBV29-1 and J usage is TRBJ2-7; D may be TRBD1 or TRBD2 (5 bases each). Germline V gene data show CDR1 as SQVTM and CDR2 as ANQGSEA. Trimming took off 4 bases at V and 0 bases at J, with 10 bases between the two ends. The CDR3 covers 13 residues.

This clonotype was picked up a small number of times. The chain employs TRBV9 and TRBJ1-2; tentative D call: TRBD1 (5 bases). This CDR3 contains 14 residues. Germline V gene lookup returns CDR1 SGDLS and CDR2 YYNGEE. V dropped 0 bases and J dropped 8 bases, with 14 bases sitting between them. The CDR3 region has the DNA TGTGCCAGCAGCGTAGTCGAGGGGCCGACGGGCTACACCTTC. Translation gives CASSVVEGPTGYTF.

DNA of the CDR3: TGCGCCAGCAGCCTCTCTAGCGCCCAAGTGTACAATGAGCAGTTCTTC. Protein product: CASSLSSAQVYNEQFF. This chain connects TRBV4-1 to TRBJ2-1; TRBD2 is a possible D gene (6 bases). The CDR3 totals 16 residues. Germline V gives CDR1 MGHRA, CDR2 YSYEKL. V was shortened by 4 bases and J by 4 bases, with 17 bases between the two germline ends.

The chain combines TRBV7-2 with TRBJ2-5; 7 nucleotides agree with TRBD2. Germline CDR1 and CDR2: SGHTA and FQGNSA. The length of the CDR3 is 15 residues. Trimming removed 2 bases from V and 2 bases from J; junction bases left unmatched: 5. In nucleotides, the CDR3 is TGTGCCAGCAGCTTATGGGGGGGGGAGCAAGAGACCCAGTACTTC. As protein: CASSLWGGEQETQYF.

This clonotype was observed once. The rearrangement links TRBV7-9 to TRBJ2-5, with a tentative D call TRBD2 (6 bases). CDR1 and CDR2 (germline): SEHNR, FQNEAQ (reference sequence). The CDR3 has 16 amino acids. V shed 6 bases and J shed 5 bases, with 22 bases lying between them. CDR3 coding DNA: TGTGCCAGCAGTTTCAGTGGGGAAGGGAGGCAGGAGACCCAGTACTTC. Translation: CASSFSGEGRQETQYF.

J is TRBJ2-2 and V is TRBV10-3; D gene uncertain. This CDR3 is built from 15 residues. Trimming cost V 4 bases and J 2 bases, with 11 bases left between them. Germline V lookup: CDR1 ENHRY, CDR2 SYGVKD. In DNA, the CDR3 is TGTGCCATCAGTGTCGCTCCAGCTAACACCGGGGAGCTGTTTTTT. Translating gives CAISVAPANTGELFF.